Listed here are 20 T cell receptor beta chains from one sample, sequenced in a study of cytomegalovirus exposure and HLA in healthy donors. Primers for the PCR totalled 60 Vbeta and 13 Jbeta. Profiled with immunoSEQ multiplex PCR; TCRdb holds only in-frame clones, not every one. The data contain under 100,000 clones, around 62% of them singletons. Material for sequencing was PBMCs. Receptors were obtained from a woman younger than 45 in good health and CMV-seropositive.

This clone appeared a few times. The chain couples TRBV4-2 to TRBJ1-6, with D hard to call. V lost 1 base and J 9 bases, leaving 16 bases between the germline ends. Germline-derived CDR1 and CDR2 are LGHNA and YNFKEQ. This CDR3 is 16 amino acids long. The CDR3 protein is CASSQAGDWSISPLHF. DNA of the CDR3: TGTGCCAGCAGCCAAGCCGGTGACTGGTCCATTTCACCCCTCCACTTT.

This clone was observed a single time. This chain links TRBV7-2 with TRBJ2-1; possibly TRBD1 for D (5 bases). V lost 1 base, J lost 10 bases, and 8 bases lay in between. CDR1 and CDR2 from the germline V gene are SGHTA and FQGNSA. This CDR3 spans 12 amino acids. CDR3 residues: CASSLDRMEQFF. In DNA, the CDR3 is TGTGCCAGCAGCTTAGACAGGATGGAGCAGTTCTTC.

This clone has just one count. V is TRBV2 and J is TRBJ1-1; 9 bases are shared with TRBD1. CDR3 length: 15 amino acids. V shed 4 bases and J 6 bases; nucleotides not matched to a gene: 9. Germline V gene lookup returns CDR1 SNHLY and CDR2 FYNNEI. As DNA, the CDR3 is TGTGCCAGCAGTGGAACCCGGGACAGGGTCGCTGAAGCTTTCTTT. Protein sequence: CASSGTRDRVAEAFF.

This clone was counted a single time. This sequence joins TRBV19 and TRBJ2-6, with D possibly matching TRBD1 (5 bases). Trimming shortened V by 5 bases and J by 3 bases, and 11 bases separated the two germline ends. Germline CDR1 reads LNHDA; CDR2 reads SQIVND (reference sequence). CDR3 length: 15 residues. The CDR3 DNA follows: TGTGCCAGTAGTGAGTCAGGGCGTGGGGCCAACGTCCTGACTTTC. It is translated as CASSESGRGANVLTF.

This clone was recorded only once. The CDR3 bases are TGTGCCAGCAGCTTTGGGGGGAGCACTGAAGCTTTCTTT. Translated, it gives CASSFGGSTEAFF. The rearrangement joins TRBV6-5 to TRBJ1-1, with a weak D call TRBD1 (5 bases). Germline V CDR1 and CDR2: MNHEY, SVGAGI. Trimming shortened V by 6 bases and J by 4 bases, and 12 bases separated the two germline ends. The CDR3 covers 13 residues.

The chain couples TRBV5-8 to TRBJ1-4; D unclear. The CDR3 runs 14 residues. V was shortened by 0 bases and J by 7 bases, with 10 bases between the two germline ends. The germline V gene has CDR1 SGHTS and CDR2 YDEGEE. CDR3 DNA: TGTGCCAGCAGCTTGGCAGTGGCCCGTGAAAAACTGTTTTTT. Its protein product is CASSLAVAREKLFF.

The V call is TRBV19, the J call TRBJ1-1, with D perhaps TRBD1 (5 bases). This CDR3 contains 12 residues. The V end was cut by 9 bases, the J end by 3 bases, with 11 bases between. Germline lookup yields CDR1 LNHDA and CDR2 SQIVND (reference sequence). This CDR3 is CASLKGYTEAFF. CDR3 bases: TGTGCCAGCCTAAAGGGGTACACTGAAGCTTTCTTT.

This clone was seen once. Germline and junction disagree at one end, which may indicate a read error. The V call is TRBV7-7, the J call TRBJ2-7, with 9 bases that match TRBD1. There are 14 residues in the CDR3. CDR1 is SSHAT and CDR2 is FNYEAQ in the germline V gene (reference sequence). In DNA, the CDR3 is TGTGCTAGCAGCCCCCGGACAGGGGCCTACGAGCAGTACTTC. Protein sequence: CASSPRTGAYEQYF.

The chain links TRBV28 to TRBJ1-2, with 9 bases identical to TRBD1. V gave up 6 bases and J gave up 2 bases; unmatched junction bases: 4. This CDR3 contains 14 residues. Germline CDR1 and CDR2: MDHEN and SYDVKM. CDR3 sequence (DNA): TGTGCCAGCAGAGGGACAGGGAGCAACTATGGCTACACCTTC. This encodes CASRGTGSNYGYTF.

The chain employs TRBV6-5 and TRBJ2-2, with D maybe TRBD2 (6 bases). Germline CDR1 reads MNHEY; CDR2 reads SVGAGI. This CDR3 spans 15 amino acids. Trimming stripped 0 bases from V and 6 bases from J, with 11 bases between. Here the CDR3 DNA reads TGTGCCAGCAGTTACTCAGGAGGGACCGCCGGGGAGCTGTTTTTT. Its translation: CASSYSGGTAGELFF.

V is TRBV5-6 and J is TRBJ1-4; TRBD1 matches at 7 bases. This CDR3 has 14 amino acids. CDR1 SGHDT and CDR2 YYEEEE come from the germline V gene. The V gene end was trimmed by 4 bases and the J gene end by 8 bases; junction bases not matched to a gene: 8. The CDR3 DNA is TGTGCCAGCAGCGCAAAGGGGGCTGGCGAAAAACTGTTTTTT. This gives the protein CASSAKGAGEKLFF.

This clone was detected only a few times. V gene TRBV6-4 combines with J gene TRBJ2-1; 10 nucleotides agree with TRBD1. Germline V gene sequence: CDR1 MRHNA, CDR2 SNTAGT. V lost 0 bases, J lost 12 bases, and 5 bases stayed unmatched. The CDR3 runs 14 residues. DNA for the CDR3: TGTGCCAGCAGTGACTCAGACAGGGGGCGCCGGCAGTTCTTC. This gives the protein CASSDSDRGRRQFF.

This chain joins TRBV4-2 and TRBJ1-4; 9 bases fit TRBD1. V shed 1 base, J shed 7 bases, and the junction held 7 bases outside the gene matches. The CDR3 covers 16 residues. Germline values: CDR1 LGHNA, CDR2 YNFKEQ. In nucleotides, the CDR3 is TGTGCCAGCAGCCAAGCCTCACAGGGGGCAGGTGAAAAACTGTTTTTT. Protein sequence: CASSQASQGAGEKLFF.

The chain has TRBV10-3 and TRBJ2-1, with 15 bases that match TRBD2. This CDR3 spans 15 amino acids. Germline CDR1 reads ENHRY; CDR2 reads SYGVKD. The V and J ends lost 8 bases and 1 base, in that order; junction bases with no gene match: 0. CDR3 loop: CAIGTSGGSYNEQFF. CDR3 nucleotides: TGTGCCATCGGGACTAGCGGGGGGTCCTACAATGAGCAGTTCTTC.

The chain couples TRBV9 to TRBJ2-3; 10 bases agree with TRBD2. V was pared by 0 bases and J by 11 bases, with 12 bases of the junction left unmatched. The germline V gene has CDR1 SGDLS and CDR2 YYNGEE. This CDR3 contains 16 residues. CDR3 protein: CASSVGSGGAALVQYF. The CDR3 region has the DNA TGTGCCAGCAGCGTAGGGAGCGGGGGGGCCGCCTTGGTGCAGTATTTT.

The chain recombines TRBV20-1 with TRBJ1-2; D unresolved. The CDR3 runs to 10 residues. The V end was cut by 6 bases, the J end by 7 bases, with 9 bases between. CDR1 is DFQATT, CDR2 SNEGSKA, per germline (reference sequence). The CDR3: CSASPIGYTF. Here the CDR3 DNA reads TGCAGTGCGAGCCCCATTGGCTACACCTTC.

The J gene is TRBJ2-1, the V gene TRBV5-1, with 9 bases lining up with TRBD2. Germline V lookup: CDR1 SGHRS, CDR2 YFSETQ. V shed 3 bases, J shed 7 bases, and the junction held 8 bases outside the gene matches. The CDR3 length is 15 residues. CDR3 protein: CASSSLAGVRNEQFF. The CDR3 DNA is TGCGCCAGCAGCTCTTTAGCGGGGGTTCGAAATGAGCAGTTCTTC.

The chain recombines TRBV7-5 with TRBJ2-1; the DNA was not compared with TRBD2, the D call given in the table. TRBV7-5 is reported as a pseudogene. This CDR3 spans 16 amino acids. For the CDR3, the DNA is TGTGCCAGAGCGCCTTTAGTCCGAAGCTCCTACAATGAGCAGTTCTTC. It encodes CARAPLVRSSYNEQFF.

The chain combines TRBV28 with TRBJ1-5; D may be TRBD1 (6 bases). V shed 5 bases and J shed 6 bases, with 11 bases lying between them. In germline, CDR1 is MDHEN, CDR2 SYDVKM. This CDR3 has 13 residues. In nucleotides, the CDR3 is TGTGCCAGCAGTGACAGGTTAGGTCAGCCCCAGCATTTT. This sequence encodes CASSDRLGQPQHF.

The sample holds a few counts of this clone. The V gene is TRBV18, the J gene TRBJ2-7; 10 bases match TRBD1. CDR3 size: 16 residues. V dropped 2 bases and J dropped 6; count of bases not matched to a gene: 10. Germline CDR1 KGHSH, CDR2 LQKENI. In nucleotides, the CDR3 is TGTGCCAGCTCACCAGCCGTTGGGACAGGGGTAGGCGAGCAGTACTTC. Amino acid sequence: CASSPAVGTGVGEQYF.